The T cell receptor beta chain described here comes from a study of response to subunit inactivated influenza vaccine. General study findings and limits: Authors suggested seasonal influenza vaccinations each recruit few new T cells.

TCRdb itself ran the RT-PCR reads through MiXCR, one entry per CDR3 protein. The sample holds approximately 160,000 distinct CDR3 sequences; roughly 10% are singletons and the top ten take around 33%. CDR1 and CDR2 from the germline V gene are ENHRY and SYGVKD. The CDR3 spans 14 residues. The trim removed 10 bases at V and 4 bases at J, leaving 12 bases unmatched. Comment on this clonotype: Its antigen remains unidentified.

The receptor comes from a man aged 50 to 69 who received an inactivated influenza vaccine. Sample: CD8+ T cells sorted from PBMCs, taken less than 30 months after vaccination. The V call is TRBV10-3, the J call TRBJ2-7, with 8 bases that match TRBD2. As DNA, the CDR3 is TGTGCCACCTTAGGGTTAGAGCGGGGGTACGAGCAGTACTTC. Protein: CATLGLERGYEQYF.